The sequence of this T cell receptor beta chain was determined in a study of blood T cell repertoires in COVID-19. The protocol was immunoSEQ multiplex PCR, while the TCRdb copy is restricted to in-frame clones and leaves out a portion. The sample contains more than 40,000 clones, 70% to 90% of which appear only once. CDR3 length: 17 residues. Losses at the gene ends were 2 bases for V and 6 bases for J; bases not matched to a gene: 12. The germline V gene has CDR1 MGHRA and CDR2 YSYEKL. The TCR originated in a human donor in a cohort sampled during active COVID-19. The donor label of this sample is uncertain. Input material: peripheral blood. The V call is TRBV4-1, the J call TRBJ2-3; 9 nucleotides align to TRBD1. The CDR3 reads CASSQRPGQGELDTQYF. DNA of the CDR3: TGCGCCAGCAGCCAACGTCCGGGACAGGGTGAGTTGGATACGCAGTATTTT.